This T cell receptor (beta chain) came from a study of metastatic and nonmetastatic thyroid tumors. Whole-study context: Samples came from malignant and benign thyroid patients, and repertoires were compared across blood and tumor or nodule tissue.

Overall study findings and caveats: Reportedly, malignant thyroid tumors had significantly higher TCR beta diversity than benign nodules, in blood and tumor.

Authors' data handling: Researchers built a distant-metastasis classifier for papillary thyroid cancer that drew on CDR3 differences across clinicopathological groups. TCRdb used MiXCR to call clones anew from the PCR reads. TCRdb, not the authors, supplied the V and J calls. The table has tens of thousands of clones, 20% to 30% seen once. Not a single patient had been given any form of treatment at any point before undergoing thyroid surgery. This CDR3 is 16 amino acids long. CDR1 is SGHNT and CDR2 is YYREEE in the germline V gene (reference sequence). With respect to this clone: The antigen is unknown. A read error may be the cause here, since a much bigger clone is one base away.

The chain employs TRBV5-4 and TRBJ2-7, with 12 positions matching TRBD2. This TCR derives from a male donor with papillary thyroid cancer or a benign thyroid nodule (not recorded which). Some clones in this sample may be carry-over from other donors' samples. Sequencing input: tumor tissue. CDR3 protein: CASSLAGLAGSYDQYF. The CDR3 nucleotides read TGTGCCAGCAGCTTGGCCGGACTAGCGGGATCATACGATCAGTACTTC.